This T cell receptor beta chain was identified in a study of shared clonotypes between healthy human individuals. Using immunoSEQ multiplex PCR, the repertoire was profiled, and TCRdb retains in-frame clones only, with some absent. The repertoire holds some 2,000,000 clones, with about 95% as singletons. Comments on this clone: Its antigen is currently unknown. The DNA is left out, because the CDR3 cannot be placed on it with certainty; the CDR3 is given as TCRdb lists it.

The study's findings and limits: Depth of sequencing was expected to influence donor clonotype sharing. Larger estimated richness was generally recorded for naive subsets relative to memory subsets.

Positively selected for CCR7, the CD45RO-negative cells used as naive CD8 cells excluded terminally differentiated effector memory CD45RA+ cells. The CDR3 totals 18 residues, both ends included. Germline CDR1 is MNHEY and CDR2 is SMNVEV (reference sequence). Sequenced: naive CD8+ T cells sorted from blood. This clonotype was obtained from a man aged 18 to 29 in good health. The chain couples TRBV27 to TRBJ2-5; the D call of TRBD2 is as the table states it, not checked on the DNA. CDR3 residues: CASSSVSTLGGGAETQYF.